This is a list of T cell receptor beta chains from one sample in a study of control samples from healthy donors and cancer patients. Sequencing was performed with immunoSEQ multiplex PCR; in TCRdb, only in-frame clones are kept and a portion is missing. The data show under 100,000 clones, about 88% seen once. What was sequenced was blood. These receptors were taken from a woman aged 70-85 years in good health. Both conserved end residues are trimmed from each CDR3.

J,length,V,CDR3
TRBJ1-4,12,TRBV27,ASSSGTGDEKLF
TRBJ1-1,12,TRBV5-6,ASSSGQGNTEAF
TRBJ1-2,11,TRBV12-3/TRBV12-4,ASSSLVDYGYT
TRBJ1-1,11,TRBV7-9,ASSLSETGEAF
TRBJ1-1,12,TRBV6-1,ASSETGGFTEAF
TRBJ1-1,12,TRBV3-1/TRBV3-2,ASSQVGGDTEAF
TRBJ1-1,12,TRBV5-1,ASSTDRVYTEAF
TRBJ1-2,12,TRBV6-2/TRBV6-3,ASSYMGGEDGYT
TRBJ2-2,12,TRBV7-2,ASSLNGRLGELF
TRBJ1-3,11,TRBV25-1,ASLPPRGNTIY
TRBJ2-4,12,TRBV15,ATSRGGGENIQY
TRBJ1-1,8,TRBV2,ASSTSEAF
TRBJ1-1,11,TRBV5-1,ASSFGGFTEAF
TRBJ1-3,15,TRBV10-3,AILNVKGGSSGNTIY
TRBJ2-3,13,TRBV9,ASSVSGPKADTQY
TRBJ2-3,13,TRBV7-9,ASSALDSSTDTQY
TRBJ1-2,12,TRBV5-4,ASSSHSGNYGYT
TRBJ1-4,13,TRBV7-8,ASSLGQGSDEKLF
TRBJ1-5,9,TRBV6-5,ASGTGQPQH
TRBJ1-5,14,TRBV5-1,ASSLTGQGGNQPQH